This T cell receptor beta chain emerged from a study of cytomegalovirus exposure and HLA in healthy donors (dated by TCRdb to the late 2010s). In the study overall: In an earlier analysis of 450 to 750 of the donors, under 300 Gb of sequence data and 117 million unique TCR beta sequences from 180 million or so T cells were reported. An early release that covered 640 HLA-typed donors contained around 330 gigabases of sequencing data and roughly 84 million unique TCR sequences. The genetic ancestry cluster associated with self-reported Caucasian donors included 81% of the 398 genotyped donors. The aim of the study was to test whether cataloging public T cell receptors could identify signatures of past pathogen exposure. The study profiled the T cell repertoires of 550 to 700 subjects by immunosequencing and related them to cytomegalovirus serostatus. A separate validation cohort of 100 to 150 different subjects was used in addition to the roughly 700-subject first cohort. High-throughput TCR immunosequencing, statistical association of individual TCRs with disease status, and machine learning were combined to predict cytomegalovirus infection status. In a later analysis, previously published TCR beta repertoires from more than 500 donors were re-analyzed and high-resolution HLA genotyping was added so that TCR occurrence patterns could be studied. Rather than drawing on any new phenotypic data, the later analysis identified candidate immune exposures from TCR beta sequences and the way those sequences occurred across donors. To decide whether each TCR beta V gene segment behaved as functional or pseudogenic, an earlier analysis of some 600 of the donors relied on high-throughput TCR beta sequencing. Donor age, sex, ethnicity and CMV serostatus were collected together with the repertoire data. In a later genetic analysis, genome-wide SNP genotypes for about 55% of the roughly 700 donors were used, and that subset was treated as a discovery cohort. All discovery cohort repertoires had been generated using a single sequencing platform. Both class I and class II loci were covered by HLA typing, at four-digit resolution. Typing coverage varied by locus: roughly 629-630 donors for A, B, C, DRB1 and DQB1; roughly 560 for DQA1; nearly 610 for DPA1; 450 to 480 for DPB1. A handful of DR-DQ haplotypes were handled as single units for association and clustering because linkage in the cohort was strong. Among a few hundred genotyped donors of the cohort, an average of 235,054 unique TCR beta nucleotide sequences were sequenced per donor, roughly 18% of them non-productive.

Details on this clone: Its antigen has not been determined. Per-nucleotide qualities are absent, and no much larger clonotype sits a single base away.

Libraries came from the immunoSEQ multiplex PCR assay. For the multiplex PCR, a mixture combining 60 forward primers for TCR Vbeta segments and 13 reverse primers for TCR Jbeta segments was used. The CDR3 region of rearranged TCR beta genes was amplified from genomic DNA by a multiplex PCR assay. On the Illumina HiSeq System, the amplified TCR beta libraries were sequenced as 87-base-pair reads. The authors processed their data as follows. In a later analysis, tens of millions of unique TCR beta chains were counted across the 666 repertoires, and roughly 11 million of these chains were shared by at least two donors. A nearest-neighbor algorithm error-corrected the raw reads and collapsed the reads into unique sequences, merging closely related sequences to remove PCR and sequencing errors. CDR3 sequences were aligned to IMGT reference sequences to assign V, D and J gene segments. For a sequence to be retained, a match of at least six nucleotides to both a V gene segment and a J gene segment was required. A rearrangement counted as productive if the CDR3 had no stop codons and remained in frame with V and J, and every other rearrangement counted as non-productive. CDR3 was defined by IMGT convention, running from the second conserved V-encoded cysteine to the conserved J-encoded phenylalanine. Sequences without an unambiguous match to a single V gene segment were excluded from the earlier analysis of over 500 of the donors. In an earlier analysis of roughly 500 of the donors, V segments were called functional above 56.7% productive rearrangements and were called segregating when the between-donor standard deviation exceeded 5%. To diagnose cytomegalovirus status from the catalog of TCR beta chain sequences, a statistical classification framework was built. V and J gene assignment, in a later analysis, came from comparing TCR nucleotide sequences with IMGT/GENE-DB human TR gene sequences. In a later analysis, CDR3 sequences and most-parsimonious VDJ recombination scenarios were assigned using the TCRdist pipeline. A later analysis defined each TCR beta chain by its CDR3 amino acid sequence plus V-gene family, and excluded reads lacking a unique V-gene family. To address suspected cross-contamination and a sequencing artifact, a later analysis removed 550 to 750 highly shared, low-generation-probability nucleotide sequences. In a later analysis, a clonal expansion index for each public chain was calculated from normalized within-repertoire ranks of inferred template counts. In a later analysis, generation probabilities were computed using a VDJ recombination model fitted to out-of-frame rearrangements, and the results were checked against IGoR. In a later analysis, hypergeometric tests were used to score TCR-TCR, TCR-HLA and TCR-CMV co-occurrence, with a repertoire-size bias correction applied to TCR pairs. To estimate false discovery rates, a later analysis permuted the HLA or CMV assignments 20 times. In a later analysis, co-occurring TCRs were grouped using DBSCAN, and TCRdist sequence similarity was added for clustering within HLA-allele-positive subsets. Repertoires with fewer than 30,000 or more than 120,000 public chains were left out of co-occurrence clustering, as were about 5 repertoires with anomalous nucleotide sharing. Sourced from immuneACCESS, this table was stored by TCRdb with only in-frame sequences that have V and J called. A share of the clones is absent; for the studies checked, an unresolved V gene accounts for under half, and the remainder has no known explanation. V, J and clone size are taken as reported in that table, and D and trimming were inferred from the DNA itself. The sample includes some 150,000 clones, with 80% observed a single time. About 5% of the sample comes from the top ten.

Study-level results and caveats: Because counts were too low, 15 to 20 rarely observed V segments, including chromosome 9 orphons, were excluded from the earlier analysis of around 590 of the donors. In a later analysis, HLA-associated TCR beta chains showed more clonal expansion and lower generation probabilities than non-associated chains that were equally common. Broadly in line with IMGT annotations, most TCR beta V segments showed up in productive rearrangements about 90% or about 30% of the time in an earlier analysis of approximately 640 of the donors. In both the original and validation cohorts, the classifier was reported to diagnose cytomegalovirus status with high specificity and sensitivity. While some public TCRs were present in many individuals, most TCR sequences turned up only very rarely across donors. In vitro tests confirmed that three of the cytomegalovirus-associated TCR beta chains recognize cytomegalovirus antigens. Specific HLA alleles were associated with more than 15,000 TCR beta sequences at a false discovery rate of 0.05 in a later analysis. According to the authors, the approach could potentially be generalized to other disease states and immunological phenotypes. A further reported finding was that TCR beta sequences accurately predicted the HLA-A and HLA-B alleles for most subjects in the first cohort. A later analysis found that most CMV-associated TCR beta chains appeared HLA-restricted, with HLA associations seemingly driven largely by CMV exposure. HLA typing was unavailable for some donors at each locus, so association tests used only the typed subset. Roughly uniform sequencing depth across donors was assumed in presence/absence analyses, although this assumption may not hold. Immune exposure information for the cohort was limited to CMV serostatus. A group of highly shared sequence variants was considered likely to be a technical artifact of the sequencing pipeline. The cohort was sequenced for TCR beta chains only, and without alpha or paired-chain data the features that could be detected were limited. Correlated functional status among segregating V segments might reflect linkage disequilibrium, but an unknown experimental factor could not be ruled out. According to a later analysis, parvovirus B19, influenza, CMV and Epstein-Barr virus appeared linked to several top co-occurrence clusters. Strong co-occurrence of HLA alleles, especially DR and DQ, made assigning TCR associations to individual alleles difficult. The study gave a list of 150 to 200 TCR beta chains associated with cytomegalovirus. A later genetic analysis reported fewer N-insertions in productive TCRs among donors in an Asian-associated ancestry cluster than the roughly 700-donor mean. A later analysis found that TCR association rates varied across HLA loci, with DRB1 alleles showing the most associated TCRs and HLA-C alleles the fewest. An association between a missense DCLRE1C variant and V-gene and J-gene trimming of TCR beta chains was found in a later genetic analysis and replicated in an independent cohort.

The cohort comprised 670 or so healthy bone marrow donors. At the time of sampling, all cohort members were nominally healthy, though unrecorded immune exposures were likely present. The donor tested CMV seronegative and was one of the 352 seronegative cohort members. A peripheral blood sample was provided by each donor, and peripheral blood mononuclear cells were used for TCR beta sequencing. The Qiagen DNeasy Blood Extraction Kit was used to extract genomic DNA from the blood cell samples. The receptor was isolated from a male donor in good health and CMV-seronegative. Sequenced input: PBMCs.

The CDR3 is CASSFRQGASYEQYF. The DNA reads TGTGCCAGCAGCTTCCGACAGGGTGCCTCATACGAGCAGTACTTC. The V and J segments used are TRBV7-9 and TRBJ2-7; 7 bases in between match TRBD1. Spanning cysteine to phenylalanine, the CDR3 consists of 15 amino acids. This entry keeps only the CDR3 DNA: 45 bases, framed from base 1. Sequences SEHNR (CDR1) and FQNEAQ (CDR2) are obtained from the germline V gene (reference sequence). V ends up 3 bases short and J 4 bases short, with an unmatched junction base count of 9.